This T cell receptor (beta chain) appears in the sequencing data of a study of shared clonotypes between healthy human individuals. This CDR3 spans 15 amino acids. The V segment lost 2 bases and the J segment 2 bases; nucleotides outside the gene matches: 4. In germline, CDR1 is LNHDA, CDR2 SQIVND (reference sequence). Measured with immunoSEQ multiplex PCR; TCRdb has only the in-frame clones, and not every one. The sample has approximately 460,000 clones; around 77% are singletons. This clone came up once. Antigen: not known. Study-level results: Limited genetic and exposure-history diversity came from having few donors.

V gene TRBV19 combines with J gene TRBJ2-7; 9 bases are a match to TRBD2. The sequenced sample consisted of PBMCs. The clonotype originates from a woman between 40 and 55 years old in good health. Some clones in this sample may be carry-over from other donors' samples. CDR3 coding DNA: TGTGCCAGTAGTATATGGGCGGGAGGGGCCTACGAGCAGTACTTC. This gives the protein CASSIWAGGAYEQYF.